This T cell receptor (beta chain) was sequenced in a study of spatial heterogeneity in lung cancer. For the study at large: For the average unique TCR and UMI combination, more than 9.5 occurrences appeared in raw reads.

This CDR3 comprises 18 residues. Germline CDR1 and CDR2: KGHDR and SFDVKD. V shed 0 bases and J 5 bases; nucleotides not matched to a gene: 7. This clonotype came up a few times. Time point reported: sample taken at primary tumor resection. Whole RNA was taken from tumor, nontumor lung or frozen PBMC; it was then sequenced unsorted. A total of around 72 untreated early-stage non-small cell lung cancer patients served as donors. The study tagged each TCR cDNA molecule with a unique molecular identifier. TCRdb reprocessed the 5' RACE reads with MiXCR, giving one entry per CDR3 protein. The repertoire consists of around 26,000 distinct CDR3 sequences, with 5.5% to 8% occurring once and the leading ten covering roughly an eighth.

The sequence derives from a male donor with early-stage non-small cell lung cancer. Sequencing was performed on PBMCs, taken at surgery. This rearrangement joins TRBV24-1 to TRBJ2-2; 11 bases align to TRBD1. CDR3: CATSDLKRTGGLTGELFF. In DNA, the CDR3 is TGTGCCACCAGTGATTTGAAGAGGACAGGGGGCTTGACCGGGGAGCTGTTTTTT.